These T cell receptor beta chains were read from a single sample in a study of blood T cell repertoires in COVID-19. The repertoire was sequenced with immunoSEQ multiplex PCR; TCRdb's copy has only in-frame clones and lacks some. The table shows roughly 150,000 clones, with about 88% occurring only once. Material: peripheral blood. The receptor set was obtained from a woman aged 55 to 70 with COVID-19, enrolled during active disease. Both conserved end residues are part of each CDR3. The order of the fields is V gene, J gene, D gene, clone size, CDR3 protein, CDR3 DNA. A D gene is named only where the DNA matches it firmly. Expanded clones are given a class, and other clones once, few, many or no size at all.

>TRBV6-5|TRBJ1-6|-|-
CASSSTGSYNSPLHF
TGTGCCAGCAGTTCCACAGGCTCCTATAATTCACCCCTCCACTTT
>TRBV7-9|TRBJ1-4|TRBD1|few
CASSPPGTGWEKLFF
TGTGCCAGCAGCCCCCCGGGGACAGGGTGGGAAAAACTGTTTTTT
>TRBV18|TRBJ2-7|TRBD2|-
CASSPARAGVANEQYF
TGTGCCAGCTCACCGGCCCGAGCGGGAGTGGCTAACGAGCAGTACTTC
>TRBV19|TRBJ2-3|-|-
CASKVGGSTDTQYF
TGTGCCAGTAAGGTGGGCGGGAGCACAGATACGCAGTATTTT
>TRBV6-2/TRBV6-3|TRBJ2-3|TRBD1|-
CASSNRGNTDTQYF
TGTGCCAGCAGTAACAGGGGGAACACAGATACGCAGTATTTT
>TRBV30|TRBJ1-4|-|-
CAVVGDMSLKGEKLFF
TGTGCCGTGGTGGGGGACATGAGTTTAAAAGGGGAAAAACTGTTTTTT
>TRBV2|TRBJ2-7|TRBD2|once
CASSEPSGKLDEQYF
TGTGCCAGCAGTGAGCCTAGCGGGAAGCTAGACGAGCAGTACTTC
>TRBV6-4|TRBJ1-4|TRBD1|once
CASRRQGATNEKLFF
TGTGCCAGCAGAAGACAGGGGGCCACTAATGAAAAACTGTTTTTT
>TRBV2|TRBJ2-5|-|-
CASSETTTQETQYF
TGTGCCAGCAGTGAGACAACAACACAGGAGACCCAGTACTTC
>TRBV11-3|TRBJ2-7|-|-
CASSLEGANKQYF
TGTGCCAGCAGCTTAGAGGGGGCCAATAAGCAGTACTTC
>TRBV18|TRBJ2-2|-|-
CASSQLSTGELFF
TGTGCCAGCTCACAGTTGAGCACCGGGGAGCTGTTTTTT
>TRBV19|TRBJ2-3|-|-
CASAQKTTGADTQYF
TGTGCCAGTGCCCAGAAGACTACCGGGGCAGATACGCAGTATTTT
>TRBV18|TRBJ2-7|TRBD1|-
CASSPPGQARSYEQYF
TGTGCCAGCTCACCACCGGGACAGGCCCGCTCCTACGAGCAGTACTTC
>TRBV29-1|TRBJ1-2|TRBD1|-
CSVDSDREPGYTF
TGCAGCGTTGACTCGGACAGGGAGCCTGGCTACACCTTC
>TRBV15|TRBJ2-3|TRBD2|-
CATSRDLPSGGPGDTQYF
TGTGCCACCAGCAGAGATCTCCCTAGCGGGGGACCGGGGGATACGCAGTATTTT
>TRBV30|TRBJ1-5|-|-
CAWGTVLHQPQHF
TGTGCCTGGGGCACAGTTCTCCATCAGCCCCAGCATTTT
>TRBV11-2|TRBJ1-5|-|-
CASSSVGGNQPQHF
TGTGCCAGCAGCTCAGTCGGGGGCAATCAGCCCCAGCATTTT
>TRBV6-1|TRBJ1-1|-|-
CASSERGGIKAFF
TGTGCCAGCAGTGAAAGGGGGGGAATTAAAGCTTTCTTT
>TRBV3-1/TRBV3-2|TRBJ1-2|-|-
CASSQELRYGYTF
TGTGCCAGCAGCCAAGAACTGAGGTATGGCTACACCTTC
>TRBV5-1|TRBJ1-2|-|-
CASSSSLGRDYGYTF
TGCGCCAGCAGCTCCAGCCTAGGCAGGGACTATGGCTACACCTTC
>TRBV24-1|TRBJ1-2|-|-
CATSDLSKRYGYTF
TGTGCCACCAGTGATTTGTCTAAGAGGTATGGCTACACCTTC
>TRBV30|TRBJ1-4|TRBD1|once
CAWSVSRTGGTNEKLFF
TGTGCCTGGAGTGTCTCTCGGACAGGGGGAACTAATGAAAAACTGTTTTTT
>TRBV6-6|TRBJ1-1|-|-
CASSKQMNTEAFF
TGTGCCAGCAGCAAACAGATGAACACTGAAGCTTTCTTT
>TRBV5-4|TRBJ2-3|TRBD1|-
CASSFMTGGSDTQYF
TGTGCCAGCAGCTTTATGACAGGGGGATCAGATACGCAGTATTTT
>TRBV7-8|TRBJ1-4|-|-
CASSLAGTREGKLFF
TGTGCCAGCAGCTTAGCGGGGACCCGGGAGGGAAAACTGTTTTTT
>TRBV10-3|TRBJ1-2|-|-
CAISDLPVSGYTF
TGTGCCATCAGTGACTTACCGGTGAGCGGCTACACCTTC
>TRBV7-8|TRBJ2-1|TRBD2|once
CASSFQTSGSQFF
TGTGCCAGCAGCTTCCAGACTAGCGGGAGTCAGTTCTTC
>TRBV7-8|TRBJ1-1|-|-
CASSACRENTEAFF
TGTGCCAGCAGCGCCTGCAGGGAGAACACTGAAGCTTTCTTT
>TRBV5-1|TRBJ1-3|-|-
CASSLVGGRELGNTIYF
TGCGCCAGCAGCTTGGTGGGGGGGCGAGAACTTGGAAACACCATATATTTT
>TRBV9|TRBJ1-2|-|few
CASSTRRGRALEHPSGYTF
TGTGCCAGCAGCACCCGAAGGGGCAGGGCGTTAGAGCATCCAAGTGGCTACACCTTC
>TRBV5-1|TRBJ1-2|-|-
CASSLGGGSFGNYGYTF
TGCGCCAGCAGCTTGGGTGGGGGCTCGTTTGGTAACTATGGCTACACCTTC
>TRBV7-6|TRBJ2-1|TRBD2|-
CASSLIVTSGGANEQFF
TGTGCCAGCAGCCTAATTGTGACCAGCGGGGGGGCAAATGAGCAGTTCTTC
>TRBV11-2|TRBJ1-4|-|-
CASSRDSNEKLFF
TGTGCCAGCAGCCGGGACTCTAATGAAAAACTGTTTTTT
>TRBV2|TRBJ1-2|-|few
CASSEKGRPPVSYTF
TGTGCCAGCAGTGAGAAGGGGCGTCCGCCGGTTAGCTACACCTTC
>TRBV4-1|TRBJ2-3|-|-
CASSQDGPGTSTDTQYF
TGCGCCAGCAGCCAAGATGGGCCAGGGACTAGCACAGATACGCAGTATTTT
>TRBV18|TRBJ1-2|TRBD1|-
CASSPPGTGYGYTF
TGTGCCAGCTCACCACCCGGGACAGGATATGGCTACACCTTC
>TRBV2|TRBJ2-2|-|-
CASSEYWANTGELFF
TGTGCCAGCAGTGAATACTGGGCTAACACCGGGGAGCTGTTTTTT
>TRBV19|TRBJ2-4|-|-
CASSTENIQYF
TGTGCCAGTAGTACGGAAAACATTCAGTACTTC
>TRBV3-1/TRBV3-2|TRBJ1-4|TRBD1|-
CASSQLRDRLNEKLFF
TGTGCCAGCAGCCAACTACGGGACAGACTAAATGAAAAACTGTTTTTT
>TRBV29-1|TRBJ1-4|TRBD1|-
CSVGDRANEKLFF
TGCAGCGTCGGGGACAGGGCTAATGAAAAACTGTTTTTT
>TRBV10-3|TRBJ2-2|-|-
CAISGLVTGELFF
TGTGCCATCAGTGGGCTTGTCACCGGGGAGCTGTTTTTT
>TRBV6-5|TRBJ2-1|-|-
CASSYGAADNEQFF
TGTGCCAGCAGTTACGGGGCTGCCGACAATGAGCAGTTCTTC
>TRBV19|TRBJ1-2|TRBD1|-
CASIPSQGVKGYTF
TGTGCCAGTATTCCCTCACAGGGGGTTAAGGGCTACACCTTC
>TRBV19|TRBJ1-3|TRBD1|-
CASTTLTGEGGNTIYF
TGTGCCAGTACCACCTTGACAGGGGAGGGTGGAAACACCATATATTTT
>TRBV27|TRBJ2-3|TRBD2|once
CASRSSGGRDTQYF
TGTGCCAGCAGAAGTAGCGGGGGTCGAGATACGCAGTATTTT
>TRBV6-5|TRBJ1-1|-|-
CASRMTVNTEAFF
TGTGCCAGCAGGATGACAGTGAACACTGAAGCTTTCTTT
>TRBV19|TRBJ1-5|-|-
CASTPARDIVPQHF
TGTGCCAGTACCCCCGCACGGGATATCGTCCCCCAGCATTTT
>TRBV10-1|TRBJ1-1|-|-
CASSREPHRVNTEAFF
TGCGCCAGCAGCCGGGAGCCCCACCGGGTGAACACTGAAGCTTTCTTT
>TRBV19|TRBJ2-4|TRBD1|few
CASSIPRDRGPKNIQYF
TGTGCCAGTAGTATCCCCCGTGACAGGGGGCCGAAAAACATTCAGTACTTC
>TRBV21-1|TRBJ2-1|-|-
CASSKGGTSDSSYNEQFF
TGTGCCAGCAGCAAAGGAGGTACTAGCGATAGCTCCTACAATGAGCAGTTCTTC
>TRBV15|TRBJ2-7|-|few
CATSTDSYEQYF
TGTGCCACCAGCACCGACAGCTACGAGCAGTACTTC
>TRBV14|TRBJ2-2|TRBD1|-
CASSQKAPTGPGELFF
TGTGCCAGCAGCCAAAAAGCCCCGACAGGGCCCGGGGAGCTGTTTTTT
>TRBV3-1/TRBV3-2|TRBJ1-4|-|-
CASSQGDKEKLFF
TGTGCCAGCAGCCAGGGGGACAAGGAAAAACTGTTTTTT
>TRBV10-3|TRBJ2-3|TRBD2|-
CAISEGMRGGLTDTQYF
TGTGCCATCAGTGAAGGGATGCGGGGGGGATTAACAGATACGCAGTATTTT
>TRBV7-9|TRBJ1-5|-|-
CASSLGDMGREPQHF
TGTGCCAGCAGCTTAGGGGACATGGGAAGAGAGCCCCAGCATTTT